This note documents a single T cell receptor (beta chain) sequence. The data derive from a study of cytomegalovirus exposure and HLA in healthy donors. The CDR3 runs 15 residues. The germline gives CDR1 SGHTA, CDR2 FQGTGA. Unmatched junction bases numbered 4, after V lost 2 bases and J lost 2 bases. PCR involved 60 Vbeta and 13 Jbeta primers. The protocol was immunoSEQ multiplex PCR, while the TCRdb copy is restricted to in-frame clones and leaves out a portion. The sample lists some 190,000 clones, around three quarters occurring once. This chain joins TRBV7-3 and TRBJ2-5; TRBD2 agrees at 8 bases. Material for sequencing was PBMCs. The receptor was derived from a woman aged 25 to 39 in good health and CMV-seropositive. CDR3 DNA: TGTGCCAGCAGCTTAGCGGGGGGCGAACAAGAGACCCAGTACTTC. The encoded protein is CASSLAGGEQETQYF.